This T cell receptor beta chain was captured by sequencing in a study of T cell repertoires in cytomegalovirus infection. Study-level information: Epitope selection comprised recently identified HLA-C-restricted CMV epitopes and well-studied HLA-B-restricted CMV epitopes.

Findings and caveats of the study: HLA-C-restricted, CMV-specific TCR beta clonotypes were dominant ex vivo.

MiXCR, applied by TCRdb to the reads, yields one record per CDR3 protein. Of about 920,000 distinct CDR3 sequences in the sample, 30% to 40% are singletons; the top ten hold over 11%. Germline CDR1 is SGHKS and CDR2 is YYEKEE (reference sequence). CDR3 length: 14 residues. V was cut by 4 bases and J by 3 bases, with 10 bases left in between. This clonotype was detected a few times. The antigen is not known. The starting material was cultured CD8+ T cells from PBMCs, obtained from culture after CMV antigen stimulation. The TCR comes from a human donor in good health (CMV status not recorded). Some clones in this sample may be carry-over from other donors' samples. The gene calls are TRBV5-5 and TRBJ2-2; D perhaps matches TRBD1 (5 bases). For the CDR3, the DNA is TGTGCCAGCAGCCTCGACAGTTACACCGGGGAGCTGTTTTTT. Amino acid sequence: CASSLDSYTGELFF.